This T cell receptor (beta chain) derives from a study of T cell responses to AZD1222 COVID-19 vaccine listed by TCRdb under 2021. Regarding the study in general: TCR sequencing was performed for 230 to 250 trial participants, of whom 200 to 220 were given two doses of AZD1222 and approximately 25 were given two doses of MenACWY control vaccine. Trial participants were enrolled by age into 18-55, 56-69 and 70-plus year subgroups, with around 150, 28 and 57 TCR-sequenced participants respectively. The study at large found these results: Only five to seven AZD1222 recipients were SARS-CoV-2 seropositive at baseline, limiting conclusions about previously exposed vaccinees. Vaccine-associated CD4 TCRs spanned the whole spike protein, with dominant responses in regions 160-218 and 743-854. Because no day 14 peak-response samples were available, the repertoires could be characterized only after the peak T cell response. Participants were mostly white British, with more females than males. The authors suggested clonal diversity may have been underestimated. Reportedly, close to half of the unique spike-specific TCRs recognized epitopes lying outside the regions that are mutated in the B.1.351 and B.1.1.7 variants. In the small 56-69-year group, the increase in depth fell short of significance, most likely because of low power. Spike-specific TCR breadth and depth rose significantly after two AZD1222 doses compared with day 0 and with MenACWY recipients.

The CDR3 regions of human TCRbeta chains were subjected to immunosequencing. The paper's data handling went like this. Repertoire TCRs were checked for matches against a reference library of SARS-CoV-2-specific TCRs that had been generated using the MIRA antigen-specificity platform. Breadth was defined as the fraction of unique TCRs that were SARS-CoV-2-associated. Depth was defined as the fraction of total T cells that were SARS-CoV-2-associated. Using the MIRA data, each spike-specific TCR was mapped to the spike region that the TCR reacts to and placed in a CD4 or CD8 class. Log10-transformed breadth and depth values were compared by one-way ANOVA with Sidak's multiple comparisons tests. TCRdb mirrors the immuneACCESS table, restricted to in-frame sequences. Some clones are absent from its copies; in checked studies, under half trace to an unresolved V gene, and the reason for the others is unknown. From that table come the V and J calls and clone size; the DNA was used to work out D and trimming. The table for this sample lists 140,000 or so clones; roughly 87% of them were counted only once. In total, the top ten clones hold around 1.7% of the sample.

Germline trimming amounts to 4 bases on V and 7 bases on J, with 6 as the count of junction bases outside the gene matches. Looking up the germline V gene (reference sequence) yields CDR1 LGHDT and CDR2 YNNKEL. The CDR3 contains 13 residues, cysteine and phenylalanine counted. Only the CDR3 region is kept as DNA, spanning 39 bases read in frame from base 1. In light of the paper, this sample's time point label describes: about 28 days (+/-7) after the second vaccine dose. Because spike-specific TCR depth and breadth did not differ between the two schedules, AZD1222 recipients who got a second dose at roughly 4 weeks were pooled with those who got a second dose at roughly 12 weeks. Vaccinee samples were obtained from the UK trials COV001 and COV002, which included a single-blind randomized controlled phase 2/3 trial of AZD1222 (ChAdOx1 nCoV-19) in healthy adults. For TCRbeta chain sequencing, PBMC samples were collected from trial participants at day 0 and at day 28 after the second dose.

This clone was found once. Its antigen target is currently unknown. Per-base quality was not reported, and no clone a single base away is much larger than it. The V and J segments used are TRBV3-1 (or the pseudogene TRBV3-2) and TRBJ1-2; 7 central bases correspond to TRBD1. This sample comprised peripheral blood, obtained 28 days after the second AZD1222 dose. The sequence came from an adult who received the AZD1222 COVID-19 vaccine. The sequenced DNA is TGTGCCAGCAGCCTGGAGGGGGCGGGTGGCTACACCTTC. The encoded protein is CASSLEGAGGYTF.